This T cell receptor beta chain was sequenced during a study of Graves' ophthalmopathy and Graves' hyperthyroidism. This clonotype has ten or more counts. Its antigen is still unknown. General observations from the study: Most thyroid clonotypes expanded beyond 0.001 frequency were also found in blood.

From germline, CDR1 is LNHDA and CDR2 SQIVND (reference sequence). The CDR3 has 13 residues. Trimming pared 6 bases from V and 0 bases from J, leaving 8 bases between. The study amplified TCR beta CDR3 regions using RNA transcripts. Second-round multiplex PCR came after first-round RT-PCR with HTBI primers. TCRdb reanalysed the multiplex PCR reads using MiXCR and keeps one entry per CDR3 protein. The sample consists of about 210,000 distinct CDR3 sequences, about 32% of them appearing once. None of the included patients had other autoimmune diseases, uncontrolled infections, pregnancy or lactation, as these led to exclusion.

This TCR was sampled from a man aged 50 or older with Graves' ophthalmopathy. The chain carries TRBV19 and TRBJ2-5; D remains ambiguous. Source material: peripheral blood. CDR3 coding DNA: TGTGCCAGTAGCCCCAACCACCAAGAGACCCAGTACTTC. Translated: CASSPNHQETQYF.